These 23 T cell receptor beta chains originate from one sample sequenced in a study of response to subunit inactivated influenza vaccine. One entry per CDR3 protein results from TCRdb running MiXCR on the RT-PCR reads. The sample lists around 570,000 distinct CDR3 sequences, 11% occurring once. The same sample was also used in a study of T cells expressing NK-cell markers. That study adds: In generating TCR beta cDNA, 5'RACE template switching with UMIs was used.

The source was PBMCs from blood, collected on the day of vaccination. These receptors were taken from a man aged 45 to 65 who received an inactivated influenza vaccine.

V usage is TRBV29-1 and J usage is TRBJ2-7; 7 bases are a match to TRBD1. The CDR3 extends over 12 amino acids. The germline gives CDR1 SQVTM, CDR2 ANQGSEA. V lost 6 bases and J lost 3; bases outside the gene matches: 5. The CDR3 DNA follows: TGCAGCGTAGGGACAGTTCTCTACGAGCAGTACTTC. The encoded protein is CSVGTVLYEQYF.

The rearrangement uses TRBV5-1 and TRBJ1-2; no firm D call. This CDR3 has 12 amino acids. With 5 bases removed from V and 6 bases from J, the gap between germline ends came to 11 bases. Germline assignment: CDR1 SGHRS and CDR2 YFSETQ. The CDR3 loop reads CASRYDLDGYTF. The DNA of the CDR3 is TGCGCCAGCAGATACGACCTGGATGGCTACACCTTC.

The rearrangement uses TRBV7-9 and TRBJ2-3; D is ambiguous. Trimming took off 4 bases at V and 2 bases at J, with 4 bases between the two ends. Germline lookup yields CDR1 SEHNR and CDR2 FQNEAQ (reference sequence). The CDR3 consists of 12 residues. The CDR3 is CASSYDTDTQYF. DNA for the CDR3: TGTGCCAGCAGCTACGACACAGATACGCAGTATTTT.

The V and J genes are TRBV11-1 and TRBJ2-1; D uncertain. The germline V gene has CDR1 SGHAT and CDR2 FQDESV (reference sequence). CDR3 length equals 14 residues. Trimming took 1 base from V and 8 from J, leaving 12 bases between them. CDR3 in amino acids: CASSLGTASDEQFF. The CDR3 region has the DNA TGTGCCAGCAGCTTAGGGACCGCGTCCGATGAGCAGTTCTTC.

The chain recombines TRBV4-1 with TRBJ2-2; perhaps TRBD2 as D (6 bases). Germline values: CDR1 MGHRA, CDR2 YSYEKL. The V gene lost 2 bases and the J gene lost 4 bases, with 14 bases spanning the gap. The CDR3 runs to 16 residues. In DNA, the CDR3 is TGCGCCAGCAGCCAATTTAGCGGCAGGGTCACCGGGGAGCTGTTTTTT. It specifies CASSQFSGRVTGELFF.

The rearrangement joins TRBV7-8 to TRBJ2-7; D is unresolved. The CDR3 extends over 13 amino acids. The germline V gene has CDR1 SGHVS and CDR2 FQNEAQ. V was cut by 0 bases and J by 5 bases, with 8 bases left in between. The CDR3 reads CASSLARANEQYF. Written as DNA, the CDR3 is TGTGCCAGCAGCTTAGCGAGAGCCAACGAGCAGTACTTC.

The chain uses TRBV9 and TRBJ2-3; D may be TRBD1 or TRBD2 (5 bases each). Germline lookup yields CDR1 SGDLS and CDR2 YYNGEE. The CDR3 sequence is 14 residues long. V dropped 3 bases and J dropped 5 bases, with 13 bases sitting between them. CDR3 coding DNA: TGTGCCAGCAGCGCCCCCGGGGCTCAAGATACGCAGTATTTT. Translation: CASSAPGAQDTQYF.

V and J are TRBV5-1 and TRBJ2-3; tentative D call: TRBD2 (6 bases). The germline V gene encodes CDR1 SGHRS and CDR2 YFSETQ. This CDR3 contains 16 residues. Deletions cut 1 base from V and 1 base from J, with 13 bases between. CDR3 residues: CASSLYGGSGTDTQYF. CDR3 DNA sequence: TGCGCCAGCAGCTTGTACGGGGGAAGCGGCACAGATACGCAGTATTTT. The full variable domain, rest sourced from reference TRBV5-1 and TRBJ2-3, is KAGVTQTPRYLIKTRGQQVTLSCSPISGHRSVSWYQQTPGQGLQFLFEYFSETQRNKGNFPGRFSGRQFSNSRSEMNVSTLELGDSALYLCASSLYGGSGTDTQYFGPGTRLTVL.

J is TRBJ2-1 and V is TRBV3-1; TRBD2 agrees at 8 bases. CDR1 LGHDT and CDR2 YNNKEL come from the germline V gene (reference sequence). Trimming removed 5 bases from V and 12 bases from J; junction bases left unmatched: 3. The CDR3 runs to 11 residues. This CDR3 is CASSNSGMQFF. The CDR3 bases are TGTGCCAGCAGCAATAGCGGGATGCAGTTCTTC.

This clonotype was observed many times. The V call is TRBV12-3 or TRBV12-4, the J call TRBJ2-3, with D unresolved. Trimming removed 3 bases at V and 2 bases at J, with 9 bases between. This CDR3 spans 14 amino acids. The CDR3 bases are TGTGCCAGCAGTTTGCCAGAATTCACAGATACGCAGTATTTT. This encodes CASSLPEFTDTQYF.

This clonotype has more than one count but fewer than ten. The chain uses TRBV18 and TRBJ2-7; 10 nucleotides line up with TRBD1. Germline V gene lookup returns CDR1 KGHSH and CDR2 LQKENI. CDR3 length: 16 residues. The trim removed 2 bases at V and 7 bases at J, leaving 11 bases unmatched. The CDR3 sequence is CASSPSTGQGFQEQYF. The CDR3 nucleotides read TGTGCCAGCTCACCATCTACGGGACAGGGGTTCCAGGAGCAGTACTTC. The whole variable domain, filled in from reference TRBV18 and TRBJ2-7, reads NAGVMQNPRHLVRRRGQEARLRCSPMKGHSHVYWYRQLPEEGLKFMVYLQKENIIDESGMPKERFSAEFPKEGPSILRIQQVVRGDSAAYFCASSPSTGQGFQEQYFGPGTRLTVT.

J is TRBJ2-5 and V is TRBV25-1; TRBD1 matches 10 bases. The CDR3 consists of 15 residues. With V trimmed by 3 bases and J by 4 bases, 5 bases remained unmatched. CDR1 is MGHDK and CDR2 is SYGVNS in the germline V gene. DNA of the CDR3: TGTGCCAGCAGTGATCGGACAGGGGGATCAGAGACCCAGTACTTC. This sequence encodes CASSDRTGGSETQYF.

V gene TRBV4-2 combines with J gene TRBJ1-3, with unresolved D. This CDR3 is 16 amino acids long. V was clipped by 2 bases and J by 0 bases, with 11 bases between them. Per germline, CDR1 LGHNA and CDR2 YNFKEQ. The CDR3 is CASSQTGGYSGNTIYF. The CDR3 DNA follows: TGTGCCAGCAGCCAAACGGGCGGATACTCTGGAAACACCATATATTTT.

The chain combines TRBV9 with TRBJ2-3, with D possibly called TRBD1 or TRBD2 (5 bases each). The CDR3 has 15 residues. V lost 2 bases, J lost 3 bases, and 13 bases lay in between. The germline gives CDR1 SGDLS, CDR2 YYNGEE. CDR3 protein: CASSVSAGSTDTQYF. The CDR3 region has the DNA TGTGCCAGCAGCGTTAGCGCAGGGTCGACAGATACGCAGTATTTT.

The gene calls are TRBV29-1 and TRBJ2-2; 7 nucleotides agree with TRBD1. Trimming cost V 4 bases and J 5 bases; bases outside gene matches: 4. Germline CDR1 is SQVTM and CDR2 is ANQGSEA. The CDR3 totals 13 residues. The CDR3 nucleotides are TGCAGCGTTGTTGACAGGGAAACCGGGGAGCTGTTTTTT. Encoded protein: CSVVDRETGELFF.

This clonotype was counted a few times. The chain is built from TRBV4-1 and TRBJ2-1; 10 bases are shared with TRBD2. The CDR3 spans 16 residues. V lost 4 bases, J lost 5 bases, and 8 bases stayed unmatched. Germline loops: CDR1 MGHRA, CDR2 YSYEKL. This chain's CDR3 is CASSLLGLADHNEQFF. The CDR3, as DNA: TGCGCCAGCAGCCTACTTGGACTAGCGGATCACAATGAGCAGTTCTTC.

This clonotype was counted many times. The chain has TRBV7-2 and TRBJ2-4; the D gene is possibly TRBD2 (6 bases). Looked up from germline, CDR1 is SGHTA and CDR2 is FQGNSA. V shed 4 bases and J shed 7 bases, with 14 bases lying between them. This CDR3 contains 14 residues. CDR3 loop: CASSSRLGMNIQYF. CDR3 sequence (DNA): TGTGCCAGCAGCTCTCGACTAGGAATGAACATTCAGTACTTC.

In its sample, this clonotype was seen a few times. This chain uses TRBV12-3 or TRBV12-4 with TRBJ2-1, with a weak D call TRBD2 (5 bases). V was clipped by 3 bases and J by 8 bases, with 14 bases between them. The CDR3 is made up of 14 amino acids. In nucleotides, the CDR3 is TGTGCCAGCAGTTTTGGCCTAGCAAGCGATGAGCAGTTCTTC. It codes for CASSFGLASDEQFF.

The chain is built from TRBV10-2 and TRBJ2-7; 11 bases are a match to TRBD1. With V trimmed by 6 bases and J by 2 bases, 9 bases remained unmatched. Germline CDR1 is WSHSY and CDR2 is SAAADI. There are 16 residues in the CDR3. As DNA, the CDR3 is TGCGCCAGCAGGGAAACATCGGGACAGGGGGCCTACGAGCAGTACTTC. Its protein is CASRETSGQGAYEQYF.

The chain combines TRBV2 with TRBJ1-5, with D perhaps matching TRBD1 (6 bases). Looked up from germline, CDR1 is SNHLY and CDR2 is FYNNEI. This CDR3 region has 19 residues. The V gene lost 1 base and the J gene lost 6 bases, with 25 bases spanning the gap. CDR3 sequence: CASSEGMRARGATGQPQHF. DNA for the CDR3: TGTGCCAGCAGTGAAGGGATGAGGGCTCGGGGGGCTACGGGTCAGCCCCAGCATTTT.

V is TRBV5-1 and J is TRBJ1-5, with D tentatively TRBD1 (6 bases). The CDR3 sequence is 15 residues long. CDR1 and CDR2 (germline): SGHRS, YFSETQ. V was shortened by 5 bases and J by 6 bases, with 18 bases between the two germline ends. This chain's CDR3 is CASSLDWGAGQPQHF. Written as DNA, the CDR3 is TGCGCCAGCAGTTTAGACTGGGGGGCCGGTCAGCCCCAGCATTTT. The whole variable domain, remainder taken from reference TRBV5-1 and TRBJ1-5, is KAGVTQTPRYLIKTRGQQVTLSCSPISGHRSVSWYQQTPGQGLQFLFEYFSETQRNKGNFPGRFSGRQFSNSRSEMNVSTLELGDSALYLCASSLDWGAGQPQHFGDGTRLSIL.

This rearrangement joins TRBV15 to TRBJ1-1, with no clear D. Germline V gene sequence: CDR1 LNHNV, CDR2 YYDKDF (reference sequence). This CDR3 has 16 residues. V lost 3 bases and J lost 4, with 18 bases in between. Here the CDR3 reads CATSRADTAGITEAFF. For the CDR3, the DNA is TGTGCCACCAGCAGGGCTGATACCGCGGGTATCACTGAAGCTTTCTTT.

Ten or more counts support this clonotype. The rearrangement uses TRBV12-3 or TRBV12-4 and TRBJ2-6; the D is unclear. Trimming pared 6 bases from V and 0 bases from J, leaving 6 bases between. This CDR3 is built from 14 residues. The CDR3 region has the DNA TGTGCCAGCAGAGGGATCTCTGGGGCCAACGTCCTGACTTTC. Translating gives CASRGISGANVLTF.